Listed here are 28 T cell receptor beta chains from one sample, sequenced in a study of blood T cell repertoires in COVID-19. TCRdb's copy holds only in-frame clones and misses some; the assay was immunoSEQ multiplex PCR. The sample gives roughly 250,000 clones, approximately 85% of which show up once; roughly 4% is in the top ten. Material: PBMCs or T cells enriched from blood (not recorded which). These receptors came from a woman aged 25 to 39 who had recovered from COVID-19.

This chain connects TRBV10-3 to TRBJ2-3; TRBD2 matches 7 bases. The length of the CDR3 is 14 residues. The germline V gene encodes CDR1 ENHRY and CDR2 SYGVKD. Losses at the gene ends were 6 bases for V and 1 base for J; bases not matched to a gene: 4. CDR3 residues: CAIRVAGGTDTQYF. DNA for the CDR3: TGTGCCATCAGAGTAGCGGGTGGCACAGATACGCAGTATTTT.

CDR3 sequence (DNA): TGTGCCAGCAGACCAGGGGGCGCGGGAACAGATACGCAGTATTTT. It encodes CASRPGGAGTDTQYF. This rearrangement joins TRBV28 to TRBJ2-3, with 8 bases aligning to TRBD1. CDR3 length equals 15 residues. Germline V gives CDR1 MDHEN, CDR2 SYDVKM. J gave up 3 bases and V 6 bases, and 8 bases lay outside the gene matches.

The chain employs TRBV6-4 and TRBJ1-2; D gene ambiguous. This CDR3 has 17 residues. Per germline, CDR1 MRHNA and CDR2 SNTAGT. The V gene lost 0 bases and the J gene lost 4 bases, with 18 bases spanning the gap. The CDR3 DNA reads TGTGCCAGCAGTGACTCTTACAGCCCGATCCAACTCTATGGCTACACCTTC. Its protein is CASSDSYSPIQLYGYTF.

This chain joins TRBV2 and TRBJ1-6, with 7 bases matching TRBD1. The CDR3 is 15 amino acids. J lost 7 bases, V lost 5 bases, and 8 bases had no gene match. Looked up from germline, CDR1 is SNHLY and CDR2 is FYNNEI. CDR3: CASSLQGSLNSPLHF. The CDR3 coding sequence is TGTGCCAGCAGTTTACAGGGGAGTTTAAATTCACCCCTCCACTTT.

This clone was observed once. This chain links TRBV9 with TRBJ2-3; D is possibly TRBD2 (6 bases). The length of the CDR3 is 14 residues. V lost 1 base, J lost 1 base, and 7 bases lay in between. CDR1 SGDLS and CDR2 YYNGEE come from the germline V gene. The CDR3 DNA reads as TGTGCCAGCAGCGTATCTAGCGGCACAGATACGCAGTATTTT. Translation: CASSVSSGTDTQYF.

CDR3 sequence reads: CASSLSRTGLDGYTF. DNA for the CDR3: TGTGCCAGCAGTTTATCCCGGACAGGGCTCGACGGCTACACCTTC. This chain uses TRBV28 with TRBJ1-2, with 8 bases matching TRBD1. The CDR3 contains 15 residues. The V segment lost 1 base and the J segment 8 bases; nucleotides outside the gene matches: 9. Germline values: CDR1 MDHEN, CDR2 SYDVKM.

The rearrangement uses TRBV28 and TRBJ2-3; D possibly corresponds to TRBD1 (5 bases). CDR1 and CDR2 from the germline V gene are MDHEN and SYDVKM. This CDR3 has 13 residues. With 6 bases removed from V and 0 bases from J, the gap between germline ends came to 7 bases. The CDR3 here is CASRGPSTDTQYF. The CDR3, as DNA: TGTGCCAGCAGGGGGCCTAGCACAGATACGCAGTATTTT.

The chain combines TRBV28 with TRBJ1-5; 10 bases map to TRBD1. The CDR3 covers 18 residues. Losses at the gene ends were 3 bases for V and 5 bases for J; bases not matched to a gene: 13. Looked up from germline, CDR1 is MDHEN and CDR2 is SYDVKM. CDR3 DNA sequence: TGTGCCAGCAGTTTTCGACGTGACAGGGGGCCTCTTCATCAGCCCCAGCATTTT. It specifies CASSFRRDRGPLHQPQHF.

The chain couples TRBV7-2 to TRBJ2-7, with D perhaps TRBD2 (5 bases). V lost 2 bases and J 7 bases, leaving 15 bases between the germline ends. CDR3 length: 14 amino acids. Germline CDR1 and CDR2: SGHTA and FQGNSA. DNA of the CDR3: TGTGCCAGCAGCTTAAGTCGGGCCTCGGGGGAGCAGTACTTC. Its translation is CASSLSRASGEQYF.

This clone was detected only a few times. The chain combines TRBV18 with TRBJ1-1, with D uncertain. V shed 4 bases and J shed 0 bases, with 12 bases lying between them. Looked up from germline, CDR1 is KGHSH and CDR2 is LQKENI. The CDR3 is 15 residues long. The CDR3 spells CASSLGGMMNTEAFF. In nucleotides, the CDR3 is TGTGCCAGCTCACTCGGCGGAATGATGAACACTGAAGCTTTCTTT.

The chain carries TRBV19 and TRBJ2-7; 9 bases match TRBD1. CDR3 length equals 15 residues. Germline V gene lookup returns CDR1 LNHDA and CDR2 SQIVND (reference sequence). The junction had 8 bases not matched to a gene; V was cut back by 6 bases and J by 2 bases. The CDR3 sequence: CASRGGQGLTYEQYF. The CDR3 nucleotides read TGTGCCAGTAGGGGCGGACAGGGGCTAACCTACGAGCAGTACTTC.

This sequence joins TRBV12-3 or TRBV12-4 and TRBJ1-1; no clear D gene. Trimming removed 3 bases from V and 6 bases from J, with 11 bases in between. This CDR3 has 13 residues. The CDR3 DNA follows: TGTGCCAGCAGTTTGCGAGGGTTCGCTGAAGCTTTCTTT. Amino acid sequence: CASSLRGFAEAFF.

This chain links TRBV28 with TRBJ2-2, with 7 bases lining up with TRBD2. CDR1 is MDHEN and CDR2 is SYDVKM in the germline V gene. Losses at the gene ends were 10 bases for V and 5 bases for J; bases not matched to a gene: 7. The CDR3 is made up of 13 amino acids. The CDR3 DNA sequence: TGTGCCACCGGTGAGGGAGGGACCGGGGAGCTGTTTTTT. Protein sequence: CATGEGGTGELFF.

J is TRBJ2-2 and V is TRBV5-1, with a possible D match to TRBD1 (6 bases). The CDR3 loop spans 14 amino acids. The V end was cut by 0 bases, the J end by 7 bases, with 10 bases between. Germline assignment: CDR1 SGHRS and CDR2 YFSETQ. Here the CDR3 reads CASSLDRENGELFF. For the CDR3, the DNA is TGCGCCAGCAGCTTGGACAGGGAAAACGGGGAGCTGTTTTTT.

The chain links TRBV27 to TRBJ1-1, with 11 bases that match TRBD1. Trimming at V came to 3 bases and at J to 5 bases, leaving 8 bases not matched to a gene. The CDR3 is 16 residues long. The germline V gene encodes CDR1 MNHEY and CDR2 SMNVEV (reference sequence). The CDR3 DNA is TGTGCCAGCAGTTTGGTAGGACAGGGGGCGAAGACTGAAGCTTTCTTT. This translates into CASSLVGQGAKTEAFF.

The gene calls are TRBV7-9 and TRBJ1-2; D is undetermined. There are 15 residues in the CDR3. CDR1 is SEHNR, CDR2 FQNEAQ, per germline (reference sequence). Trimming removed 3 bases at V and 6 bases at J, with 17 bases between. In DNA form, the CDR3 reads TGTGCCAGCAGCTTTGAAGAGTTTCCTCCGGATGGCTACACCTTC. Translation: CASSFEEFPPDGYTF.

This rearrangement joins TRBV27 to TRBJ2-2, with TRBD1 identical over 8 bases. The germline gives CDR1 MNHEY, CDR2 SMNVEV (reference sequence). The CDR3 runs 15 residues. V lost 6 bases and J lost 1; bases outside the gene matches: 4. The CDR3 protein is CASRRTGQNTGELFF. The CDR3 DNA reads TGTGCCAGCAGAAGGACAGGGCAGAACACCGGGGAGCTGTTTTTT.

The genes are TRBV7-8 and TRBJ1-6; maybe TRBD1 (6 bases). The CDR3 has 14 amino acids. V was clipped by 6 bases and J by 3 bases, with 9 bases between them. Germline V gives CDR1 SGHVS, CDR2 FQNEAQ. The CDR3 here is CASREQGYNSPLHF. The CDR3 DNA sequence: TGTGCCAGCAGAGAACAGGGCTATAATTCACCCCTCCACTTT.

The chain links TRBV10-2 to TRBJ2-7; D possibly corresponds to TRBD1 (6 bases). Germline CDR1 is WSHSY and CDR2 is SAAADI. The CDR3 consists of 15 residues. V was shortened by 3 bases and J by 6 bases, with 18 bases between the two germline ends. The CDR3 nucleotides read TGCGCCAGCAGTGAACTCGACAGGTTCCCTACCGAGCAGTACTTC. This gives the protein CASSELDRFPTEQYF.

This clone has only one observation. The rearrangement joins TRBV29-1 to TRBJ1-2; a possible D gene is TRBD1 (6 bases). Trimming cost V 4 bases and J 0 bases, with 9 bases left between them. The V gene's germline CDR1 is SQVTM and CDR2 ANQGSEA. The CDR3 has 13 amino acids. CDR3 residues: CSVVQGANYGYTF. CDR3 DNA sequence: TGCAGCGTTGTACAGGGAGCTAACTATGGCTACACCTTC. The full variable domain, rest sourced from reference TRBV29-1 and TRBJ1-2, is SAVISQKPSRDICQRGTSLTIQCQVDSQVTMMFWYRQQPGQSLTLIATANQGSEATYESGFVIDKFPISRPNLTFSTLTVSNMSPEDSSIYLCSVVQGANYGYTFGSGTRLTVV.

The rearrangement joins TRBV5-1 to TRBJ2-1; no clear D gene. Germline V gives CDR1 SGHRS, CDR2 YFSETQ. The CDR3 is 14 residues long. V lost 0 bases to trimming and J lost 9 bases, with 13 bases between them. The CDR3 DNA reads TGCGCCAGCAGCTTGGTCGGCCAAACGGGTGAGCAGTTCTTC. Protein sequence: CASSLVGQTGEQFF.

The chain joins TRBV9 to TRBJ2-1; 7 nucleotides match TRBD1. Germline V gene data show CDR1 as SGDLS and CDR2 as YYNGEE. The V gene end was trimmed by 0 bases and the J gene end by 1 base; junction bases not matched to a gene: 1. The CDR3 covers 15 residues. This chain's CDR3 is CASSVVTGSYNEQFF. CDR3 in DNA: TGTGCCAGCAGCGTAGTGACAGGGTCCTACAATGAGCAGTTCTTC.

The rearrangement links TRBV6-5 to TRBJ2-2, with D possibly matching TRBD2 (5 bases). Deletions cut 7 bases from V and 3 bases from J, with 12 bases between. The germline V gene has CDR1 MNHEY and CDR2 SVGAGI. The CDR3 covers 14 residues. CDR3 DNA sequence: TGTGCCAGCACAGGAGCGGAGGACACCGGGGAGCTGTTTTTT. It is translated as CASTGAEDTGELFF.

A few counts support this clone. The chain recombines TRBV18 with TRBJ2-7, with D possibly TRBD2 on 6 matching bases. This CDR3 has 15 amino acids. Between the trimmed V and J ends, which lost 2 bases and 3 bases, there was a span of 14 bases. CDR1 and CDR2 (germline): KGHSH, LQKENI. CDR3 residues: CASSPSGGVGYEQYF. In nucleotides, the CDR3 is TGTGCCAGCTCACCATCCGGGGGAGTCGGCTACGAGCAGTACTTC.

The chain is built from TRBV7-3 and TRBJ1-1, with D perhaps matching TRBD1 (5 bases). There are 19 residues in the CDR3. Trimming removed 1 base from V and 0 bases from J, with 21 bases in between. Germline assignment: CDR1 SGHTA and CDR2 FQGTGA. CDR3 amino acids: CASSLIAGPKVSLNTEAFF. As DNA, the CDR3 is TGTGCCAGCAGCTTAATTGCGGGGCCAAAGGTCTCCTTGAACACTGAAGCTTTCTTT.

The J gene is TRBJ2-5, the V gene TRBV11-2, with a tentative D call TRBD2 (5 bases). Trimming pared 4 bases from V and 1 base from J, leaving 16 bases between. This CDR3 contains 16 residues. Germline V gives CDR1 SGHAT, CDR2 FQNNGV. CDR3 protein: CASSSGQRPLQETQYF. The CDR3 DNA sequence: TGTGCCAGCAGCTCGGGTCAGCGGCCTCTCCAAGAGACCCAGTACTTC.

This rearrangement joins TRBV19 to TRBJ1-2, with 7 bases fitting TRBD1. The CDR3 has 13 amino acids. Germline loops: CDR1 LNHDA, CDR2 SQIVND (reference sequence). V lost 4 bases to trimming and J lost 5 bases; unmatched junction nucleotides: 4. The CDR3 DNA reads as TGTGCCAGTAGTAGGGACAGTACGTATGGCTACACCTTC. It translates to CASSRDSTYGYTF.

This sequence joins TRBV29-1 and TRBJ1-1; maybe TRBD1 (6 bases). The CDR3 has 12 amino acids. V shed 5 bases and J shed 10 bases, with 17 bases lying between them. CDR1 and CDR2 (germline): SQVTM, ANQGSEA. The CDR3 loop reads CSVQKQGILAFF. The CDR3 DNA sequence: TGCAGCGTTCAAAAACAGGGTATTTTAGCTTTCTTT.